This T cell receptor beta chain stems from a study of T cell responses to AZD1222 COVID-19 vaccine. Study findings and constraints: The number of AZD1222 recipients seropositive at baseline was only five to seven. Spike-specific TCRs gained breadth and depth after people received two AZD1222 doses.

In regard to this clone: Its matching antigen is unknown.

This table comes from immunoSEQ multiplex PCR, and its TCRdb copy is limited to in-frame clones, with some not included. The sample includes around 52,000 clones, approximately 86% of them seen just once. V was pared by 3 bases and J by 0 bases, with 5 bases between. The CDR3 is 13 residues long. The chain recombines TRBV12-3 or TRBV12-4 with TRBJ2-5; D is undetermined. The input for sequencing was peripheral blood, taken on day 0 of AZD1222 vaccination. This clonotype was sampled from an adult in good health. For the CDR3, the DNA is TGTGCCAGCAGTTTTGACAACCAAGAGACCCAGTACTTC. Protein: CASSFDNQETQYF.